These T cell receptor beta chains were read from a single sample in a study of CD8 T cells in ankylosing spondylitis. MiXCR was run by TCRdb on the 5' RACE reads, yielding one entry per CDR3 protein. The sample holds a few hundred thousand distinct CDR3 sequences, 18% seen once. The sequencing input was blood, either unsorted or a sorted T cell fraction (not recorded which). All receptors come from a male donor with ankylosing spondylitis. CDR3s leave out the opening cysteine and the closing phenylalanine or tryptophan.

ASSSSGLLNTGELF 14 TRBV5-6
SARPATGSLSYGYT 14 TRBV20-1
ASSLGHSYT 9 TRBV19
ASSQGPSGYNEKLF 14 TRBV4-2
ASSFSGQAAGANVLT 15 TRBV12-3/TRBV12-4
ASSLIGPPYEQY 12 TRBV7-9
ASSYPQWREGPPRNEQY 17 TRBV6-2/TRBV6-3
ASSSLGADTQY 11 TRBV27
ASSLLVAGVDNEQF 14 TRBV28
ASSSTGTNEKLF 12 TRBV7-9
ATSDSGPTDTQY 12 TRBV24-1
ASSSTSVEQY 10 TRBV5-6
ASSHWTGEQY 10 TRBV5-1
ASSVDGYTDTQY 12 TRBV9
ASWDWQETQY 10 TRBV2
ATSREDGSDWTGELF 15 TRBV15
ATRGLANNEQF 11 TRBV15
ASSPPLSGSEQNIQY 15 TRBV27
SVPSGASDEQF 11 TRBV29-1
ASSLVGTSVRLAKNIQY 17 TRBV12-3/TRBV12-4
ASSPQGGRSSYEQY 14 TRBV11-2
ASTKESSYEQY 11 TRBV7-9
ASSPGGASADEQY 13 TRBV12-3/TRBV12-4
SVEQGVNTEAF 11 TRBV29-1
ASSHLDKTDTQY 12 TRBV7-9
SARDGPSAGLEKLF 14 TRBV20-1
ASSSRGGRGDTQY 13 TRBV12-3/TRBV12-4
ASSAAGRGYNEQF 13 TRBV27
ASSFASQETQY 11 TRBV27
ASSLVAEDYEQY 12 TRBV7-6
ASSFTGDGEQF 11 TRBV7-9
ASSPLAGGIYNEQF 14 TRBV6-1
ASSLGTSAPGGYEQY 15 TRBV28
ASSPGTGKLGT 11 TRBV28
ASTSGQTEEAF 11 TRBV4-2
ASRGTGGGYT 10 TRBV6-4
ASSLFYEQY 9 TRBV12-3/TRBV12-4
ASSEVSLNTEAF 12 TRBV6-1
SARPSGTAKYNEQF 14 TRBV20-1
ASSVYTTPTDQPQH 14 TRBV6-1
ASSPRTSGAYEQY 13 TRBV27
ASRTGGEKLF 10 TRBV5-6
ASSQVTGVVGNQPQH 15 TRBV4-2
ASSLVSGSDEQY 12 TRBV12-3/TRBV12-4
ASSTGQGDEKLF 12 TRBV12-3/TRBV12-4
ASSGGHFSTDTQY 13 TRBV7-2
ASSVESGLSGNTIY 14 TRBV9
ASSWENGELF 10 TRBV7-9
ASSYGMAPYGYT 12 TRBV6-5
ACSFPLAGGLRETQY 15 TRBV12-3/TRBV12-4
ASSKSGTGAGRTEAF 15 TRBV25-1
ASSFLFKGQGHEQF 14 TRBV28
ASRDRAGEQF 10 TRBV12-3/TRBV12-4